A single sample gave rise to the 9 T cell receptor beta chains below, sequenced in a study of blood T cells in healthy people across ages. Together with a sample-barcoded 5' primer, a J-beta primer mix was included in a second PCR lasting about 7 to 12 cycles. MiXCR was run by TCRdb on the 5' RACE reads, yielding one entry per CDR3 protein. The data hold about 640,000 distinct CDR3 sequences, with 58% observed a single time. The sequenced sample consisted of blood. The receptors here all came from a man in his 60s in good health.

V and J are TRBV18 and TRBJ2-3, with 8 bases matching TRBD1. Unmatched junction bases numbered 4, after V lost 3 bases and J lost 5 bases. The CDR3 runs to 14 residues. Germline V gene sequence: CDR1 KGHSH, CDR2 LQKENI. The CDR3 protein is CASSPTGDGDTQYF. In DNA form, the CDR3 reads TGTGCCAGCTCACCGACAGGGGATGGAGATACGCAGTATTTT. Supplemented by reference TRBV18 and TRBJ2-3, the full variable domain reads NAGVMQNPRHLVRRRGQEARLRCSPMKGHSHVYWYRQLPEEGLKFMVYLQKENIIDESGMPKERFSAEFPKEGPSILRIQQVVRGDSAAYFCASSPTGDGDTQYFGPGTRLTVL.

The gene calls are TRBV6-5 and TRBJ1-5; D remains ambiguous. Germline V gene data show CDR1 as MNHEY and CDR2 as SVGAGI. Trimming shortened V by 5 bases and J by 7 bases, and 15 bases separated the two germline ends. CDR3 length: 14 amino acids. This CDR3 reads CASSLDNAGQPQHF. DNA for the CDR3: TGTGCCAGCAGTCTCGACAATGCCGGCCAGCCCCAGCATTTT.

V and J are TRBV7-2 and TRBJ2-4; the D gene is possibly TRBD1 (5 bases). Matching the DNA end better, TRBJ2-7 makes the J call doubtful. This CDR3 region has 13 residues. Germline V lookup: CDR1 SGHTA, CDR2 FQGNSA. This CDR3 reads CASSQGWAYEQYF. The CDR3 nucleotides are TGTGCCAGCAGCCAGGGATGGGCCTACGAGCAGTACTTC.

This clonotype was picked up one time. The CDR3 DNA reads as TGTGCCAGCGCGGGACAGCCGAACACCGGGGAGCTGTTTTTT. Its protein product is CASAGQPNTGELFF. The chain couples TRBV28 to TRBJ2-2; D might be TRBD1 (7 bases). CDR3 size: 14 residues. Trimming took off 8 bases at V and 0 bases at J, with 10 bases between the two ends. The germline CDR1 and CDR2 sequences are MDHEN and SYDVKM.

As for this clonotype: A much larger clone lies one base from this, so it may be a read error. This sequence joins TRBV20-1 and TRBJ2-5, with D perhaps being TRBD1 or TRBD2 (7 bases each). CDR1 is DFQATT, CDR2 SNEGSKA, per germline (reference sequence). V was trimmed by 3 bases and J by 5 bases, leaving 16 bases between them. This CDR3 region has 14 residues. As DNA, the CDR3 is TGCAGTGCTAGGTCACTCAGGGGGGGCGAGACCCAGTACTTC. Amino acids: CSARSLRGGETQYF.

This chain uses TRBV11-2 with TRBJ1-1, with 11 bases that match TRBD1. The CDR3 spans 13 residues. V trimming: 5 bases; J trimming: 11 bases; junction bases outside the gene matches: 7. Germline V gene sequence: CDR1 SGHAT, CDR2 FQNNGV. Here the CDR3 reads CASSPRTGGKAFF. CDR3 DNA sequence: TGTGCCAGCAGCCCAAGGACAGGGGGCAAGGCTTTCTTT.

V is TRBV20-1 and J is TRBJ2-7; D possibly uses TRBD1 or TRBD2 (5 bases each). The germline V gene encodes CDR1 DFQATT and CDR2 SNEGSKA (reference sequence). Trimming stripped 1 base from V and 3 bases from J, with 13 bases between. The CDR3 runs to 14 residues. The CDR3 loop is CSARVQGRIYEQYF. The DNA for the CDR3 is TGCAGTGCTAGAGTTCAGGGACGGATCTACGAGCAGTACTTC.

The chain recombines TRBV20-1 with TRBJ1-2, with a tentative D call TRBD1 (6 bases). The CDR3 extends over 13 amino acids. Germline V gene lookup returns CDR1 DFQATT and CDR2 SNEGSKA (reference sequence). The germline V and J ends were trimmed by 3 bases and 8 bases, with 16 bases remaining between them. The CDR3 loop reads CSARRTARGGYTF. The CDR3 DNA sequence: TGCAGTGCTAGGAGGACAGCCCGAGGGGGCTACACCTTC.

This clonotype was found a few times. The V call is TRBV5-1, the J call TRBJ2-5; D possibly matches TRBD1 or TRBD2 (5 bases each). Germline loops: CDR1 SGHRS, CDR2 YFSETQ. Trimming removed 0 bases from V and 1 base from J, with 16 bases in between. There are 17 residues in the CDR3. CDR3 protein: CASSLGTRIGAQETQYF. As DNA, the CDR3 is TGCGCCAGCAGCTTGGGGACTCGCATAGGGGCCCAAGAGACCCAGTACTTC.